This TCR beta chain was identified during a study of T cell clusters in autoimmune cytopenias. Germline V gene lookup returns CDR1 SGHTA and CDR2 FQGNSA. This CDR3 has 16 residues. This clonotype registers medium-sized by frequency. TRB was amplified from about 270 ng of peripheral blood genomic DNA per sample. TRB rearrangements were amplified by touch-down multiplex PCR with mixed TRB-A/B primers. TCRdb derives one entry per CDR3 protein from the multiplex PCR reads, leaving out DNA. The sample includes more than 2,500 distinct CDR3 sequences. The chain links TRBV7-2 to TRBJ2-5; the TRBD1 assignment by TCRdb is unverifiable without DNA. The sample consisted of peripheral blood. The TCR sequence derives from a human donor with an autoimmune cytopenia, with autoimmune hepatitis or in good health (not recorded which). The CDR3 is CASSLSGASGQETQYF.